What follows are 5 T cell receptor beta chains derived from one specimen sequenced in a study of radiotherapy plus CTLA-4 blockade in lung cancer. TCRdb's table, derived via immunoSEQ multiplex PCR, lists solely in-frame clones and lacks some. The profile shows about 44,000 clones, over 60% of them singletons. The sequencing used peripheral blood, collected from a patient treated with radiotherapy plus ipilimumab. The receptors originated from a human donor with non-small cell lung cancer whose response to radiotherapy plus ipilimumab could not be evaluated.

The chain is built from TRBV4-3 and TRBJ2-4; TRBD1 matches at 8 bases. Germline V gene lookup returns CDR1 LGHNA and CDR2 YSLEER. The trim removed 3 bases at V and 4 bases at J, leaving 8 bases unmatched. CDR3 length equals 16 residues. CDR3 DNA sequence: TGCGCCAGCAGCCAGCCAGGACAGGGCGGAAAAAACATTCAGTACTTC. Its translation: CASSQPGQGGKNIQYF.

The V and J genes are TRBV19 and TRBJ2-2; D might be TRBD2 (6 bases). V lost 7 bases to trimming and J lost 3 bases, with 24 bases between them. The CDR3 totals 18 residues. The V gene's germline CDR1 is LNHDA and CDR2 SQIVND (reference sequence). The CDR3 sequence: CASKVARGRPPDTGELFF. Here the CDR3 DNA reads TGTGCCAGTAAGGTTGCGCGAGGGAGGCCACCGGACACCGGGGAGCTGTTTTTT.

The rearrangement uses TRBV7-9 and TRBJ2-7, with no clear D. Germline CDR1 SEHNR, CDR2 FQNEAQ (reference sequence). V was trimmed by 1 base and J by 4 bases, leaving 5 bases between them. The CDR3 runs 12 residues. For the CDR3, the DNA is TGTGCCAGCAGCTTAGTAGTATACGAGCAGTACTTC. It is translated as CASSLVVYEQYF.

The gene calls are TRBV28 and TRBJ1-2; 10 nucleotides agree with TRBD1. The V gene's germline CDR1 is MDHEN and CDR2 SYDVKM. The CDR3 covers 15 residues. The trim removed 6 bases at V and 4 bases at J, leaving 8 bases unmatched. This CDR3 reads CASSRQGAAPYGYTF. The CDR3 DNA reads as TGTGCCAGCAGCAGACAGGGGGCAGCCCCCTATGGCTACACCTTC.

This chain links TRBV5-6 with TRBJ2-1, with 9 positions matching TRBD1. V shed 2 bases, J shed 4 bases, and the junction held 4 bases outside the gene matches. The CDR3 length is 15 residues. CDR1 and CDR2 (germline): SGHDT, YYEEEE. The chain's CDR3 is CASSFRDRAYNEQFF. Written as DNA, the CDR3 is TGTGCCAGCAGCTTCCGGGACAGGGCATACAATGAGCAGTTCTTC.